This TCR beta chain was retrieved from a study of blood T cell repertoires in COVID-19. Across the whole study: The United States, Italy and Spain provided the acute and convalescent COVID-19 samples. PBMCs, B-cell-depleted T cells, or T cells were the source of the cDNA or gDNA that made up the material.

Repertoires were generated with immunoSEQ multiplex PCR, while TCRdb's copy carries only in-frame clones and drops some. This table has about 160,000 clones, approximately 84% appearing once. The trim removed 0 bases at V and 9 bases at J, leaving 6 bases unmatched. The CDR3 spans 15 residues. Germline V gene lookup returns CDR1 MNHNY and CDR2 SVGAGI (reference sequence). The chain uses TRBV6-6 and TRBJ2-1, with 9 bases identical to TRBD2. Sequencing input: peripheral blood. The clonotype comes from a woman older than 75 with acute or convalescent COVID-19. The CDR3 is CASSYSAGGGSEQFF. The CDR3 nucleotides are TGTGCCAGCAGTTACTCGGCGGGAGGGGGCTCTGAGCAGTTCTTC.